This T cell receptor beta chain appears in the sequencing data of a study of blood T cell repertoires in COVID-19. Study as a whole: The study drew acute and convalescent COVID-19 samples from the United States, Italy and Spain. Nucleic acid was either cDNA or gDNA, and it came from T cells, B-cell-depleted T cells, or PBMCs.

The ends lost 4 bases at V and 0 bases at J; junction bases unmatched: 2. Per the germline V gene, CDR1 is SGHRS and CDR2 is YFSETQ. The CDR3 is 15 residues long. In the original analysis: How many nucleated cells were present was estimated from reference gene primer amplification. Some clones are missing from TCRdb's copy, which holds only in-frame ones; the method was immunoSEQ multiplex PCR. The V and J calls and clone size are taken from that table; D and trimming were inferred from the DNA. The data hold around 190,000 clones, with approximately 80% observed a single time. The sequencing input was peripheral blood. The TCR originated in a human donor in a cohort sampled during active COVID-19. The chain uses TRBV5-1 and TRBJ2-3; 10 bases are a match to TRBD2. For the CDR3, the DNA is TGCGCCAGCAGCATGACTAGCGGGAGCACAGATACGCAGTATTTT. Residues: CASSMTSGSTDTQYF.